This TCR beta chain was profiled in a study of regulatory T cells in long-lasting Graves disease. Whole-study findings and limits: Patients whose Graves' disease persisted exhibited lower TCR diversity than those newly diagnosed.

This clonotype was seen many times. Its antigen is not identified. V lost 2 bases and J 0 bases, leaving 19 bases between the germline ends. CDR3 length: 18 residues. The germline V gene has CDR1 MNHEY and CDR2 SVGEGT. Time point defined: persistent/refractory GD, antithyroid drugs over 5 years with positive TRAb. Scientists built the TCR library using RNA that was extracted from PBMCs. Roughly 10 milliliters of peripheral blood went into EDTA tubes. Researchers made TCR beta libraries by using iRepertoire HTBI primers and running Arm-PCR on CDR3 regions. TCRdb reanalysed the multiplex PCR reads using MiXCR and keeps one entry per CDR3 protein. The sample lists 400,000 to 500,000 distinct CDR3 sequences, roughly 21% occurring once.

The chain employs TRBV6-2 or TRBV6-3 and TRBJ1-2, with D possibly TRBD1 on 5 matching bases. This clonotype originated in a female donor with Graves disease. This specimen consisted of peripheral blood mononuclear cells (PBMCs), obtained when the disease was refractory, from a patient treated with antithyroid drugs. CDR3 DNA: TGTGCCAGCAGTTACCCCGTCCGGACGGACACTTCTAACTATGGCTACACCTTC. Its translation is CASSYPVRTDTSNYGYTF.